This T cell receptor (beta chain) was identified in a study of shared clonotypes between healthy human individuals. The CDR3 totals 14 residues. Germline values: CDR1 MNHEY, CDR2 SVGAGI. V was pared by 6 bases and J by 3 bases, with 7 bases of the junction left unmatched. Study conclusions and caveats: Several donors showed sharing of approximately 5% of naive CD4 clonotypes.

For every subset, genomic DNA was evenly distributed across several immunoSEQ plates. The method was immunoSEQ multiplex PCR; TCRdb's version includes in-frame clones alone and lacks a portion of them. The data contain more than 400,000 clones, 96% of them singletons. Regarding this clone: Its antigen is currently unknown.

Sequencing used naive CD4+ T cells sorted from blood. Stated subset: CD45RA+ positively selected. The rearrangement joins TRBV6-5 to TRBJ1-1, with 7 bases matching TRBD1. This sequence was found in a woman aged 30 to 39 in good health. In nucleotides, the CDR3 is TGTGCCAGCAGAACAACAGGGGTTGACACTGAAGCTTTCTTT. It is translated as CASRTTGVDTEAFF.